The clone carrying this T cell receptor (beta chain) was detected many times. Antigen: not known. TCR beta CDR3 regions were amplified from RNA transcripts. A set of HTBI primers served as the primers for a first-round RT-PCR of the TCR CDR3. TCRdb re-called the multiplex PCR reads with MiXCR, one entry per CDR3 protein. This sample has about 500,000 distinct CDR3 sequences, with about 16% found just once. These data originate in a study of T cells in Graves' hyperthyroidism and ophthalmopathy. Germline V gene data show CDR1 as LGHDT and CDR2 as YNNKEL (reference sequence). This CDR3 comprises 13 residues. Deletions cut 6 bases from V and 4 bases from J, with 12 bases between. Overall study findings and caveats: The model forecast ophthalmopathy, anticipating it by a median about 6.5 months before onset.

Pregnant or lactating patients were excluded, as were those with uncontrolled infection or other autoimmune disease. PBMCs stemmed from 10 ml fresh peripheral blood. This TCR derives from a woman in her 30s with Graves' ophthalmopathy. Sample: blood. The chain links TRBV3-1 to TRBJ2-5; tentative D call: TRBD2 (6 bases). The CDR3 region has the DNA TGTGCCAGCAGGGAGGGGCTGAGAGAGACCCAGTACTTC. This translates into CASREGLRETQYF.